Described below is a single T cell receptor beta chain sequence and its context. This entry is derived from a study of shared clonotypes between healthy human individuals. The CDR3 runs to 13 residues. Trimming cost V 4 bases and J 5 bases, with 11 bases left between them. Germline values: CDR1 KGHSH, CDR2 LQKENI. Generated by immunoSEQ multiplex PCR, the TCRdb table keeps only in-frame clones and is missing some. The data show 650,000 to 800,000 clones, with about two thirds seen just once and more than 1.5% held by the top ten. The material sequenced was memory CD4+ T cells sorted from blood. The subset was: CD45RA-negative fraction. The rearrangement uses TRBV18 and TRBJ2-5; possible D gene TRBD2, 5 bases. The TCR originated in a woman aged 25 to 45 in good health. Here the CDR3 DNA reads TGTGCCAGCTCACAGGGTTCGGGGGAGACCCAGTACTTC. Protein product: CASSQGSGETQYF.